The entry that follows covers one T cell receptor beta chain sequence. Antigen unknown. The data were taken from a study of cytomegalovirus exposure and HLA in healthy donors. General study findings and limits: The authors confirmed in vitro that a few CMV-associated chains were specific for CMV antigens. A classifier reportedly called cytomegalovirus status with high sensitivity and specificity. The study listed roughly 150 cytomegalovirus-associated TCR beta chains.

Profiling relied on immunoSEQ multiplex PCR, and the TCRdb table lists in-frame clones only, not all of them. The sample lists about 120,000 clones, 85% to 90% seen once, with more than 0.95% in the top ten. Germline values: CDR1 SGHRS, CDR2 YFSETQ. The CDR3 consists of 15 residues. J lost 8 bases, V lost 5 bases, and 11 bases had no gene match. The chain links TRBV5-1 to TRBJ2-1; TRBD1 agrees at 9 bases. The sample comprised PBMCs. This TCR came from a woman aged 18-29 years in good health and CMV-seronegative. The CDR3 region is CASRRAGTGMHEQFF. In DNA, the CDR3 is TGCGCCAGCAGACGAGCCGGGACAGGGATGCATGAGCAGTTCTTC.